These 29 T cell receptor beta chains were sequenced from one sample in a study of shared clonotypes between healthy human individuals. Clones were sequenced by immunoSEQ multiplex PCR, and TCRdb holds only the in-frame ones, with some missing. This table holds approximately 2.4 million clones, nearly 97% found once. Input material: naive CD4+ T cells sorted from blood. Subset specified: CD45RA+ positively selected. The receptors come from a man aged 18 to 35 in good health.

The chain links TRBV7-6 to TRBJ2-5; TRBD2 might be the D (7 bases). There are 14 residues in the CDR3. Between the trimmed V and J ends, which lost 2 bases and 5 bases, there was a span of 12 bases. Germline V gene lookup returns CDR1 SGHVS and CDR2 FNYEAQ. CDR3 residues: CASSLPGGRETQYF. CDR3 DNA sequence: TGTGCCAGCAGCTTACCGGGGGGCCGGGAGACCCAGTACTTC.

The chain couples TRBV21-1 to TRBJ2-7. TRBV21-1 is noted as a pseudogene. The CDR3 totals 13 residues. CDR3 in amino acids: CASSRDPLNEQYF. In DNA, the CDR3 is TGTGCCAGCAGCAGGGACCCACTAAACGAGCAGTACTTC.

This chain joins TRBV18 and TRBJ1-1; D may be TRBD1 (6 bases). The CDR3 totals 14 residues. Germline loops: CDR1 KGHSH, CDR2 LQKENI. V lost 6 bases and J 1 base, leaving 12 bases between the germline ends. This CDR3 is CASSQGGQNTEAFF. The CDR3 nucleotides are TGTGCCAGCTCTCAAGGGGGGCAGAACACTGAAGCTTTCTTT.

A word on this clone: Other DNA sequences within the sample encode an identical CDR3. This chain connects TRBV9 to TRBJ1-1; 7 bases align to TRBD1. The CDR3 contains 14 residues. V shed 2 bases, J shed 1 base, and the junction held 2 bases outside the gene matches. CDR1 is SGDLS, CDR2 YYNGEE, per germline. CDR3 amino acids: CASSVAGGNTEAFF. DNA of the CDR3: TGTGCCAGCAGCGTCGCAGGGGGGAACACTGAAGCTTTCTTT.

The chain is built from TRBV6-1 and TRBJ1-1; tentative D call: TRBD1 (5 bases). Deletions cut 6 bases from V and 1 base from J, with 12 bases between. The V gene's germline CDR1 is MNHNS and CDR2 SASEGT. The CDR3 runs to 14 residues. CDR3 sequence (DNA): TGTGCCAGCAGGCGGGACGGATGGAACACTGAAGCTTTCTTT. It encodes CASRRDGWNTEAFF.

This clone has only a few counts. V gene TRBV28 combines with J gene TRBJ1-6, with 11 positions matching TRBD1. The germline V gene has CDR1 MDHEN and CDR2 SYDVKM. The CDR3 contains 15 residues. The J segment lost 10 bases and the V segment lost 6 bases, leaving 8 bases of the junction unmatched. As DNA, the CDR3 is TGTGCCAGCAGCGGACAGGGGGCGTATGTATCACCCCTCCACTTT. Its translation: CASSGQGAYVSPLHF.

The rearrangement uses TRBV7-9 and TRBJ2-7; 9 nucleotides align to TRBD1. The ends lost 1 base at V and 2 bases at J; junction bases unmatched: 6. The germline CDR1 and CDR2 sequences are SEHNR and FQNEAQ (reference sequence). The CDR3 has 16 amino acids. DNA for the CDR3: TGTGCCAGCAGCTTAGTACCCGGGACAGGGACCTACGAGCAGTACTTC. It encodes CASSLVPGTGTYEQYF.

The rearrangement links TRBV2 to TRBJ1-4, with D possibly TRBD1 on 5 matching bases. Looked up from germline, CDR1 is SNHLY and CDR2 is FYNNEI. V gave up 7 bases and J gave up 10 bases, with 16 bases separating them. CDR3 length: 13 amino acids. The CDR3 spells CASTQGRVGKLFF. Written as DNA, the CDR3 is TGTGCCAGCACCCAGGGAAGGGTGGGAAAACTGTTTTTT.

The chain recombines TRBV4-1 with TRBJ2-5, with D perhaps TRBD1 (5 bases). The CDR3 extends over 13 amino acids. The germline gives CDR1 MGHRA, CDR2 YSYEKL. The ends were cut back, 4 bases at V and 4 bases at J, with 10 bases in the middle. CDR3 sequence: CASSLGQGETQYF. In DNA form, the CDR3 reads TGCGCCAGCAGCCTTGGCCAGGGAGAGACCCAGTACTTC.

Remarks on this clone: Other DNA sequences in the same sample also yield this CDR3. The CDR3 region is CASSLDGLNTEAFF. For the CDR3, the DNA is TGTGCCAGCAGCTTAGACGGTTTGAACACTGAAGCTTTCTTT. The rearrangement links TRBV7-2 to TRBJ1-1; no clear D. The CDR3 has 14 amino acids. Germline V gives CDR1 SGHTA, CDR2 FQGNSA. V was shortened by 1 base and J by 0 bases, with 6 bases between the two germline ends.

The rearrangement joins TRBV5-1 to TRBJ2-7; D unclear. Germline values: CDR1 SGHRS, CDR2 YFSETQ. This CDR3 region has 17 residues. V dropped 2 bases and J dropped 6 bases, with 24 bases sitting between them. As DNA, the CDR3 is TGCGCCAGCAGCTTTACTCCCGGGCAGGCTACACTGGGCGAGCAGTACTTC. It translates to CASSFTPGQATLGEQYF. Supplemented by reference TRBV5-1 and TRBJ2-7, the full variable domain reads KAGVTQTPRYLIKTRGQQVTLSCSPISGHRSVSWYQQTPGQGLQFLFEYFSETQRNKGNFPGRFSGRQFSNSRSEMNVSTLELGDSALYLCASSFTPGQATLGEQYFGPGTRLTVT.

The chain links TRBV19 to TRBJ1-6, with D unclear. The germline gives CDR1 LNHDA, CDR2 SQIVND (reference sequence). V lost 3 bases, J lost 0 bases, and 21 bases lay in between. This CDR3 has 20 residues. The CDR3 region has the DNA TGTGCCAGTAGTATCCGGGCGAACCGAGCCGAGAGCTCCTATAATTCACCCCTCCACTTT. It yields the protein CASSIRANRAESSYNSPLHF.

The chain is built from TRBV6-6 and TRBJ2-2, with D possibly TRBD2 on 5 matching bases. The CDR3 has 14 residues. Trimming pared 7 bases from V and 5 bases from J, leaving 14 bases between. Germline V gene sequence: CDR1 MNHNY, CDR2 SVGAGI (reference sequence). The CDR3 sequence is CASTRGIGTGELFF. The DNA for the CDR3 is TGTGCCAGCACCCGAGGGATCGGGACCGGGGAGCTGTTTTTT.

Regarding this clone: Different DNA sequences within this sample yield the same CDR3. V usage is TRBV2 and J usage is TRBJ2-7; D is perhaps TRBD1 or TRBD2 (5 bases each). This CDR3 contains 11 residues. Germline assignment: CDR1 SNHLY and CDR2 FYNNEI. Trimming took 8 bases from V and 2 from J, leaving 7 bases between them. CDR3 DNA sequence: TGTGCCAGCCGAGGGGCCTACGAGCAGTACTTC. It is translated as CASRGAYEQYF.

The sample holds one count of this clone. The chain couples TRBV5-4 to TRBJ2-2; 15 nucleotides align to TRBD2. Losses at the gene ends were 4 bases for V and 4 bases for J; bases not matched to a gene: 5. From germline, CDR1 is SGHNT and CDR2 YYREEE (reference sequence). CDR3 length: 17 residues. CDR3 coding DNA: TGTGCCAGCAGCCGGACTAGCGGGGGGGCCAGCACCGGGGAGCTGTTTTTT. As protein: CASSRTSGGASTGELFF. Drawing the rest from reference TRBV5-4 and TRBJ2-2, the complete variable domain is ETGVTQSPTHLIKTRGQQVTLRCSSQSGHNTVSWYQQALGQGPQFIFQYYREEENGRGNFPPRFSGLQFPNYSSELNVNALELDDSALYLCASSRTSGGASTGELFFGEGSRLTVL.

This rearrangement joins TRBV7-9 to TRBJ1-5; a possible D gene is TRBD1 (6 bases). The germline V and J ends were trimmed by 5 bases and 0 bases, with 11 bases remaining between them. Germline V gene sequence: CDR1 SEHNR, CDR2 FQNEAQ (reference sequence). There are 15 residues in the CDR3. CDR3 loop: CASSLGQYSNQPQHF. CDR3 nucleotide sequence: TGTGCCAGCAGCCTCGGACAGTATAGCAATCAGCCCCAGCATTTT.

The chain has TRBV10-3 and TRBJ2-2, with TRBD2 matching 7 bases. This CDR3 has 14 amino acids. The V gene's germline CDR1 is ENHRY and CDR2 SYGVKD. The trim removed 2 bases at V and 6 bases at J, leaving 3 bases unmatched. The CDR3 bases are TGTGCCATCAGTGAGGGGGAGGGACCCGGGGAGCTGTTTTTT. Amino acids: CAISEGEGPGELFF.

This chain links TRBV6-5 with TRBJ2-2, with a possible D match to TRBD1 (6 bases). V dropped 8 bases and J dropped 0 bases, with 13 bases sitting between them. The CDR3 contains 15 residues. In germline, CDR1 is MNHEY, CDR2 SVGAGI. CDR3 sequence reads: CASYQQGTNTGELFF. In DNA form, the CDR3 reads TGTGCCAGCTACCAACAGGGAACGAACACCGGGGAGCTGTTTTTT.

The rearrangement uses TRBV6-5 and TRBJ2-2; tentative D call: TRBD1 (6 bases). In germline, CDR1 is MNHEY, CDR2 SVGAGI. The V and J ends lost 7 bases and 1 base respectively, with 13 bases between them. The CDR3 consists of 15 residues. CDR3 residues: CASKRQGLNTGELFF. The CDR3 DNA sequence: TGTGCCAGCAAGAGGCAGGGGTTGAACACCGGGGAGCTGTTTTTT.

This chain joins TRBV15 and TRBJ2-5; D unclear. The V end lost 0 bases, the J end lost 1 base, and 9 bases lay between the germline ends. The CDR3 consists of 15 residues. Germline V CDR1 and CDR2: LNHNV, YYDKDF (reference sequence). CDR3 loop: CATSRESPVQETQYF. CDR3 coding DNA: TGTGCCACCAGCAGAGAAAGCCCAGTCCAAGAGACCCAGTACTTC.

V usage is TRBV11-3 and J usage is TRBJ2-3; 7 bases align to TRBD1. Unmatched junction bases numbered 7, after V lost 1 base and J lost 3 bases. CDR1 and CDR2 (germline): SGHNT, YENEEA. This CDR3 contains 16 residues. CDR3 loop: CASSLGDRARTDTQYF. CDR3 coding DNA: TGTGCCAGCAGCTTAGGAGACAGGGCGAGGACAGATACGCAGTATTTT.

The rearrangement uses TRBV18 and TRBJ2-7, with TRBD1 matching over 8 bases. Germline CDR1 KGHSH, CDR2 LQKENI. With V trimmed by 5 bases and J by 0 bases, 12 bases remained unmatched. The CDR3 contains 17 residues. The CDR3 nucleotides are TGTGCCAGCTCAGGCGTACCGAGACAGGGGCGCTCCTACGAGCAGTACTTC. Translating gives CASSGVPRQGRSYEQYF.

Concerning this clone itself: The same CDR3 can be traced to other DNA sequences in this sample. The chain combines TRBV4-1 with TRBJ2-5, with D possibly being TRBD2 (6 bases). The CDR3 runs 14 residues. Deletions cut 1 base from V and 2 bases from J, with 8 bases between. Germline V gene lookup returns CDR1 MGHRA and CDR2 YSYEKL. Written as DNA, the CDR3 is TGCGCCAGCAGCCAAGTGGGGGGACAAGAGACCCAGTACTTC. It is translated as CASSQVGGQETQYF.

V is TRBV7-2 and J is TRBJ2-3; 9 bases fit TRBD1. The J segment lost 9 bases and the V segment lost 5 bases, leaving 3 bases of the junction unmatched. Germline assignment: CDR1 SGHTA and CDR2 FQGNSA. The CDR3 contains 12 residues. CDR3 DNA: TGTGCCAGCAGCCGGGACAGGGCCACGCAGTATTTT. This encodes CASSRDRATQYF.

The V and J genes are TRBV18 and TRBJ2-7; 7 nucleotides agree with TRBD2. Germline CDR1 reads KGHSH; CDR2 reads LQKENI. The V segment lost 2 bases and the J segment 3 bases; nucleotides outside the gene matches: 7. The CDR3 totals 15 residues. The CDR3 nucleotides are TGTGCCAGCTCACCAGGTTTAGGGACTAACTACGAGCAGTACTTC. This encodes CASSPGLGTNYEQYF.

The V call is TRBV5-4, the J call TRBJ2-5; 12 bases align to TRBD2. The length of the CDR3 is 16 residues. Germline loops: CDR1 SGHNT, CDR2 YYREEE (reference sequence). V lost 4 bases and J lost 3; bases outside the gene matches: 7. The CDR3 coding sequence is TGTGCCAGCAGCGTCTCCCTAGCGGGGGGGGAAGAGACCCAGTACTTC. Its translation: CASSVSLAGGEETQYF.

The rearrangement links TRBV18 to TRBJ2-7; 9 bases fit TRBD1. Trimming took 3 bases from V and 7 from J; bases not matched to a gene: 7. Germline V gives CDR1 KGHSH, CDR2 LQKENI. CDR3 size: 14 residues. This CDR3 is CASSPEQGAGEQYF. The CDR3, as DNA: TGTGCCAGCTCACCGGAACAGGGGGCGGGGGAGCAGTACTTC.

The genes are TRBV9 and TRBJ2-1; no definite D call. The V end lost 0 bases, the J end lost 8 bases, and 12 bases lay between the germline ends. CDR1 and CDR2 (germline): SGDLS, YYNGEE. The CDR3 totals 14 residues. The CDR3 region is CASSVAPRSYEQFF. The CDR3 DNA is TGTGCCAGCAGCGTAGCCCCTCGGTCTTATGAGCAGTTCTTC.

This clone was found once. The chain carries TRBV6-6 and TRBJ2-1, with 7 bases identical to TRBD2. The germline V gene has CDR1 MNHNY and CDR2 SVGAGI (reference sequence). Trimming removed 0 bases from V and 3 bases from J; junction bases left unmatched: 5. This CDR3 has 16 residues. The CDR3 coding sequence is TGTGCCAGCAGTTACTCGAACCTAGCGGTCTACAATGAGCAGTTCTTC. It encodes CASSYSNLAVYNEQFF.